What follows describes a single T cell receptor (beta chain). Its antigen is unknown. Time point denoted: persistent/refractory GD, antithyroid drugs over 5 years with positive TRAb. Following extraction of RNA from PBMCs, that RNA was used to make the TCR library. Arm-PCR of CDR3 regions with iRepertoire HTBI primers generated TCR beta libraries. TCRdb re-called the multiplex PCR reads through MiXCR, storing one row per CDR3 protein. There are about 430,000 distinct CDR3 sequences in the sample; approximately 22% occur only once, and over 11% lies in the top ten. V was clipped by 4 bases and J by 5 bases, with 15 bases between them. Germline CDR1 and CDR2: DFQATT and SNEGSKA (reference sequence). CDR3 length: 14 amino acids. The sample originates from a study of regulatory T cells in long-lasting Graves disease. General study results and limits: Because few samples were included, accuracy may have been lower. Relative to newly diagnosed Graves' patients, persistent ones had lower TCR diversity. Among persistent patients, a larger number of public clonotypes were shared (roughly 2,700) than among newly diagnosed patients (around 980).

The receptor's source is a female donor with Graves disease. J is TRBJ1-5 and V is TRBV20-1; D is perhaps TRBD1 (5 bases). Sample: peripheral blood mononuclear cells (PBMCs), taken when the disease was refractory, from a patient treated with antithyroid drugs. The CDR3 DNA reads as TGCAGTGCTATTCAGGGAAGGTCAGATCAGCCCCAGCATTTT. It specifies CSAIQGRSDQPQHF.